A single sample is the source of the 18 T cell receptor beta chains below, sequenced in a study of T cells in Graves' hyperthyroidism and ophthalmopathy. It was RNA transcripts that yielded the amplified TCR beta CDR3 regions. When the TCR CDR3 underwent first-round RT-PCR, the HTBI primer set was used. MiXCR was run by TCRdb on the multiplex PCR reads, yielding one entry per CDR3 protein. The sample has hundreds of thousands of distinct CDR3 sequences, approximately 15% seen once. Input material: blood. The source is a woman between 25 and 40 years old with Graves' hyperthyroidism that later progressed to Graves' ophthalmopathy.

The CDR3 DNA follows: TGCGCCAGCAGCCCCTCCTCGGCGGCCCTTTATGGCTACACCTTC. Translation gives CASSPSSAALYGYTF. The V call is TRBV4-3, the J call TRBJ1-2; no firm D call. The CDR3 spans 15 residues. Germline CDR1 is LGHNA and CDR2 is YSLEER. V was pared by 4 bases and J by 5 bases, with 17 bases between.

The J gene is TRBJ2-7, the V gene TRBV5-8; 7 positions agree with TRBD1. CDR1 and CDR2 from the germline V gene are SGHTS and YDEGEE. With V trimmed by 5 bases and J by 2 bases, 7 bases remained unmatched. This CDR3 has 14 residues. The CDR3 sequence is CASRGRGFTYEQYF. The CDR3 DNA is TGTGCCAGCAGGGGCAGGGGGTTTACCTACGAGCAGTACTTC.

This clonotype was picked up many times. The rearrangement joins TRBV28 to TRBJ2-3, with D perhaps matching TRBD1 (5 bases). The CDR3 length is 18 residues. CDR1 and CDR2 (germline): MDHEN, SYDVKM. The V and J ends lost 5 bases and 0 bases respectively, with 21 bases between them. CDR3 sequence (DNA): TGTGCCAGCAGTCCACTTGTGGGGCCGGACCTAAGCACAGATACGCAGTATTTT. This gives the protein CASSPLVGPDLSTDTQYF.

The chain recombines TRBV28 with TRBJ2-5; TRBD2 agrees at 11 bases. Trimming cost V 6 bases and J 12 bases; bases outside gene matches: 15. The CDR3 has 15 residues. CDR1 is MDHEN and CDR2 is SYDVKM in the germline V gene. CDR3 coding DNA: TGTGCCAGCAGCCATCGGCCTAGCGGGAGGCGGGGAAAGTACTTC. This gives the protein CASSHRPSGRRGKYF.

The rearrangement links TRBV5-5 to TRBJ2-7, with 12 bases fitting TRBD1. The V segment lost 4 bases and the J segment 7 bases; nucleotides outside the gene matches: 12. Germline V gives CDR1 SGHKS, CDR2 YYEKEE (reference sequence). The CDR3 has 16 residues. CDR3 coding DNA: TGTGCCAGCAGCCCCGATCCCGGGACAGGGGGCGTAGAGCAGTACTTC. As protein: CASSPDPGTGGVEQYF.

This clonotype has only a few counts. V gene TRBV6-1 combines with J gene TRBJ1-5; D is undetermined. CDR3 size: 13 residues. V was cut by 8 bases and J by 2 bases, with 10 bases left in between. From germline, CDR1 is MNHNS and CDR2 SASEGT. The CDR3 spells CASASTGNQPQHF. CDR3 nucleotide sequence: TGTGCCAGCGCCTCGACGGGCAATCAGCCCCAGCATTTT.

This clonotype was seen repeatedly, ten times or more. The V and J genes are TRBV24-1 and TRBJ2-3; 11 bases fit TRBD2. There are 14 residues in the CDR3. Per germline, CDR1 KGHDR and CDR2 SFDVKD. The trim removed 3 bases at V and 7 bases at J, leaving 2 bases unmatched. The CDR3 is CATSDRLAGNTQYF. CDR3 sequence (DNA): TGTGCCACCAGTGATAGACTAGCGGGAAATACGCAGTATTTT.

The sample holds many counts of this clonotype. The V gene is TRBV5-6, the J gene TRBJ2-3; TRBD2 aligns across 11 bases. The CDR3 has 15 amino acids. V was pared by 4 bases and J by 4 bases, with 5 bases of the junction left unmatched. Germline-derived CDR1 and CDR2 are SGHDT and YYEEEE. The CDR3 loop reads CASSKLAGGADTQYF. As DNA, the CDR3 is TGTGCCAGCAGCAAGTTAGCGGGAGGGGCAGATACGCAGTATTTT.

This chain joins TRBV6-2 or TRBV6-3 and TRBJ1-1; D might be TRBD1 (6 bases). Trimming removed 7 bases at V and 1 base at J, with 10 bases between. The CDR3 length is 13 residues. The germline CDR1 and CDR2 sequences are MNHEY and SVGEGT. CDR3: CASKQGWNTEAFF. The CDR3 coding sequence is TGTGCCAGCAAACAGGGTTGGAACACTGAAGCTTTCTTT.

As concerns this clonotype: No conserved phenylalanine or tryptophan ends this CDR3, so it is likely a read error. This chain uses TRBV6-1 with TRBJ1-1; 8 nucleotides align to TRBD1. Germline-derived CDR1 and CDR2 are MNHNS and SASEGT. After removal of 8 bases from V and 1 base from J, the junction contained 15 bases not matched to a gene. The length of the CDR3 is 17 residues. The DNA for the CDR3 is TGTGCCAGCGTGGGACAGGCTAGGAACGTAAGGAACACTGAAGCTTTCCTT. It translates to CASVGQARNVRNTEAFL.

A word on this clonotype: Since a much larger clone is just one base distant, this may be a read error. The rearrangement links TRBV24-1 to TRBJ1-2; D uncertain. Trimming cost V 1 base and J 5 bases, with 10 bases left between them. From germline, CDR1 is KGHDR and CDR2 SFDVKD. The CDR3 covers 14 residues. This CDR3 is CATSDFGTSYGYTF. The CDR3, as DNA: TGTGCCACCAGTGATTTTGGAACAAGTTATGGCTACACCTTC.

This clonotype was found a few times. The chain has TRBV6-5 and TRBJ2-7, with TRBD1 as a possible D gene (5 bases). Trimming cost V 4 bases and J 0 bases, with 13 bases left between them. In germline, CDR1 is MNHEY, CDR2 SVGAGI. The CDR3 is made up of 15 amino acids. In DNA, the CDR3 is TGTGCCAGCAGTTTGGACATTAGGAGCTCCTACGAGCAGTACTTC. Its translation is CASSLDIRSSYEQYF.

This clonotype was recorded many times. The V call is TRBV11-2, the J call TRBJ1-1; TRBD1 is a possible D gene (6 bases). The CDR3 runs to 15 residues. Trimming shortened V by 5 bases and J by 1 base, and 14 bases separated the two germline ends. Per the germline V gene, CDR1 is SGHAT and CDR2 is FQNNGV. The CDR3, as DNA: TGTGCCAGCAGCGGGGGGGGCAAAGGGAACACTGAAGCTTTCTTT. Translating it yields CASSGGGKGNTEAFF.

This clonotype has a count of ten or more. CDR3 sequence reads: CASSLSSGGLYEQYF. The CDR3 nucleotides read TGTGCCAGCAGCCTATCTAGCGGGGGGCTCTACGAGCAGTACTTC. The chain links TRBV7-2 to TRBJ2-7; 11 nucleotides line up with TRBD2. Trimming at V came to 5 bases and at J to 3 bases, leaving 6 bases not matched to a gene. The CDR3 covers 15 residues. The germline CDR1 and CDR2 sequences are SGHTA and FQGNSA.

This clonotype occurred many times. The J gene is TRBJ1-5, the V gene TRBV19, with a weak D call TRBD1 (6 bases). The CDR3 totals 16 residues. Germline lookup yields CDR1 LNHDA and CDR2 SQIVND (reference sequence). V was cut by 0 bases and J by 5 bases, with 14 bases left in between. CDR3 residues: CASSIDWGGGYQPQHF. CDR3 nucleotide sequence: TGTGCCAGTAGTATAGATTGGGGAGGGGGATATCAGCCCCAGCATTTT.

Details on this clonotype: This may arise from a read error, as a much more abundant clone is one base away. The chain employs TRBV19 and TRBJ1-5, with 7 positions matching TRBD1. Trimming removed 6 bases from V and 9 bases from J; junction bases left unmatched: 11. This CDR3 spans 14 amino acids. CDR1 LNHDA and CDR2 SQIVND come from the germline V gene (reference sequence). The CDR3 region has the DNA TGTGCCAGTAGCCCGGACAGGTGGTATCGGCCCCAGCATTTT. The encoded protein is CASSPDRWYRPQHF.

The rearrangement joins TRBV6-2 or TRBV6-3 to TRBJ1-4, with D possibly matching TRBD1 (5 bases). The V end was cut by 2 bases, the J end by 0 bases, with 13 bases between. CDR1 is MNHEY, CDR2 SVGEGT, per germline. This CDR3 region has 17 residues. CDR3 sequence reads: CASSYQVQTATNEKLFF. The CDR3 DNA is TGTGCCAGCAGTTACCAGGTTCAGACAGCAACTAATGAAAAACTGTTTTTT.

The gene calls are TRBV10-3 and TRBJ2-7, with 10 bases lining up with TRBD2. J was trimmed by 7 bases and V by 4 bases; bases with no gene match: 7. The CDR3 runs 14 residues. CDR1 is ENHRY, CDR2 SYGVKD, per germline. CDR3 nucleotides: TGTGCCATCAGTGGTGGGACTAGCGTTGGGGAGCAGTACTTC. This codes for CAISGGTSVGEQYF.